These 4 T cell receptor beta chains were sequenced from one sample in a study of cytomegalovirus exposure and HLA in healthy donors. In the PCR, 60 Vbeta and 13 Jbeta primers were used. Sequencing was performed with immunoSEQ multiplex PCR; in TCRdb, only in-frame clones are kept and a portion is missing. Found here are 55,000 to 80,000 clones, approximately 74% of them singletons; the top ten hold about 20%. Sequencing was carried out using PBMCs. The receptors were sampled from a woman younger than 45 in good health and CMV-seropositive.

The CDR3 spells CASSPQGLDVEQYF. The CDR3 DNA follows: TGTGCCAGCTCACCACAAGGACTAGATGTCGAGCAGTACTTC. The V call is TRBV18, the J call TRBJ2-7; 7 nucleotides line up with TRBD2. CDR1 is KGHSH and CDR2 is LQKENI in the germline V gene. This CDR3 comprises 14 residues. The trim removed 1 base at V and 6 bases at J, leaving 6 bases unmatched.

Here the CDR3 DNA reads TGTGCCAGCAGCTCGGTAGCGGGAGCGATAGAGACCCAGTACTTC. Amino acid sequence: CASSSVAGAIETQYF. The chain joins TRBV7-3 to TRBJ2-5, with 9 nucleotides matching TRBD2. This CDR3 is built from 15 residues. J was trimmed by 4 bases and V by 4 bases; bases with no gene match: 7. Looked up from germline, CDR1 is SGHTA and CDR2 is FQGTGA.

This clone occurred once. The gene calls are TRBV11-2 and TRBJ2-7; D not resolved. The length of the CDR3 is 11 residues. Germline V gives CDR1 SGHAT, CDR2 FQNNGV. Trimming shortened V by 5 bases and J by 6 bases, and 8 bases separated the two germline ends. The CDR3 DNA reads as TGTGCCAGCAGCCTCAACGGCGAGCAGTACTTC. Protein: CASSLNGEQYF.

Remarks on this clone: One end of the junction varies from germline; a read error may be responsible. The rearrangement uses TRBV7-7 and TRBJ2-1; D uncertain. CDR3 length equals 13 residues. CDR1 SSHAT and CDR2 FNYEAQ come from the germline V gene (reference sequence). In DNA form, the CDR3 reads TGTGCTAGCAGCGATGGATGGGCCAATGAGCAGTTCTTC. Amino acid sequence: CASSDGWANEQFF.